These T cell receptor beta chains were read from a single sample in a study of response to subunit inactivated influenza vaccine. TCRdb re-called the RT-PCR reads with MiXCR, one entry per CDR3 protein. The table has fewer than 600,000 distinct CDR3 sequences, less than 7.5% seen once. Sample: PBMCs from blood, taken less than 30 months after vaccination. Source of these receptors: a man between 50 and 75 years old who received an inactivated influenza vaccine. CDR3s include the opening cysteine and the closing phenylalanine or tryptophan. The D gene is left open where the match is weak. Some rows have no size entry. The others give once, few or many, or a class for an expanded clone.

CDR3aa	CDR3nt	j_gene	d_gene	v_gene	abundance
CASSDGQGWSKNIQYF	TGCGCCAGCAGCGACGGACAGGGATGGTCCAAAAACATTCAGTACTTC	TRBJ2-4	TRBD1	TRBV5-1	-
CASSWDTRGGTEAFF	TGCGCCAGCAGCTGGGACACCCGCGGTGGTACTGAAGCTTTCTTT	TRBJ1-1	-	TRBV5-1	many
CSVERWALRHNEQFF	TGCAGCGTTGAAAGGTGGGCCCTCCGGCACAATGAGCAGTTCTTC	TRBJ2-1	-	TRBV29-1	-
CASSLWGRGYTF	TGTGCCAGCAGCTTATGGGGGAGGGGCTACACCTTC	TRBJ1-2	-	TRBV7-2	many
CAISESIINAEAFF	TGTGCCATCAGTGAGTCTATAATAAACGCTGAAGCTTTCTTT	TRBJ1-1	-	TRBV10-3	few
CASRVFSNQPQHF	TGTGCCAGCAGAGTCTTCAGCAATCAGCCCCAGCATTTT	TRBJ1-5	-	TRBV28	few
CASSLEGRKVYGYTF	TGTGCCAGCAGCCTCGAGGGTCGAAAAGTCTATGGCTACACCTTC	TRBJ1-2	-	TRBV7-9	few
CSVRLAGTDTQYF	TGCAGCGTTAGACTAGCTGGGACAGATACGCAGTATTTT	TRBJ2-3	TRBD2	TRBV29-1	-
CASAASGGSRSYEQYF	TGCGCCAGCGCCGCATCGGGCGGGAGCCGCTCCTACGAGCAGTACTTC	TRBJ2-7	TRBD2	TRBV5-1	few
CSAKAGTILVF	TGCAGTGCTAAAGCAGGGACCATCTTAGTCTTC	TRBJ2-1	-	TRBV20-1	many
CAISASEYTDTQYF	TGTGCCATCAGCGCTAGCGAATACACAGATACGCAGTATTTT	TRBJ2-3	-	TRBV10-3	few
CASSLRQATSTDTQYF	TGCGCCAGCAGCCTGCGACAGGCTACTAGCACAGATACGCAGTATTTT	TRBJ2-3	-	TRBV4-3	many
CASSLGRTQETQYF	TGTGCCAGCAGCTTAGGCCGGACTCAAGAGACCCAGTACTTC	TRBJ2-5	-	TRBV7-2	many
CASSPRTSGLNTGELFF	TGTGCCAGCAGCCCCAGGACTAGCGGGTTGAACACCGGGGAGCTGTTTTTT	TRBJ2-2	TRBD2	TRBV6-1	many
CASSQGTSANTGELFF	TGCGCCAGCAGCCAAGGGACTAGCGCGAACACCGGGGAGCTGTTTTTT	TRBJ2-2	TRBD2	TRBV4-3	-
CASTIGGTGGYTF	TGTGCCAGCACTATAGGAGGGACGGGTGGCTACACCTTC	TRBJ1-2	-	TRBV2	-
CASSLQGVGSPLHF	TGTGCCAGCAGTTTACAGGGCGTCGGTTCACCCCTCCACTTT	TRBJ1-6	-	TRBV12-3/TRBV12-4	few
CSASNLYEQYF	TGCAGTGCGAGCAACCTCTACGAGCAGTACTTC	TRBJ2-7	-	TRBV20-1	few
CASSNPDELKETQYF	TGTGCCAGCAGCAATCCCGACGAACTCAAAGAGACCCAGTACTTC	TRBJ2-5	-	TRBV7-3	-
CASSEFLAGKVGDEQFF	TGTGCCAGCAGTGAATTCCTAGCGGGGAAGGTAGGCGATGAGCAGTTCTTC	TRBJ2-1	TRBD2	TRBV25-1	many
CASSLVPDGPQHF	TGTGCCAGCAGCTTAGTACCGGATGGGCCCCAGCATTTT	TRBJ1-5	-	TRBV7-2	many
CAISWDMNTEAFF	TGTGCCATCAGCTGGGACATGAACACTGAAGCTTTCTTT	TRBJ1-1	-	TRBV10-3	-
CASKRLMDSYEQYF	TGTGCCAGCAAACGATTGATGGACTCCTACGAGCAGTACTTC	TRBJ2-7	-	TRBV7-2	many
CASSRRTRPAEQFF	TGTGCCAGCAGCCGAAGGACTAGGCCCGCTGAGCAGTTCTTC	TRBJ2-1	TRBD2	TRBV3-1	few
CASSKQTGGYEQYF	TGTGCCAGCAGCAAACAGACAGGGGGCTACGAGCAGTACTTC	TRBJ2-7	TRBD1	TRBV7-2	-
CSVRTSNEQFF	TGCAGCGTTAGGACTAGCAATGAGCAGTTCTTC	TRBJ2-1	TRBD2	TRBV29-1	-
CASSSRTGQSYNSPLHF	TGCGCCAGCAGCTCTAGGACAGGGCAATCCTATAATTCACCCCTCCACTTT	TRBJ1-6	TRBD1	TRBV5-1	few
CASSLSIFSYNEQFF	TGCGCCAGCAGCCTTAGTATTTTCTCCTACAATGAGCAGTTCTTC	TRBJ2-1	-	TRBV5-1	-
CASSHPTGTLYGYTF	TGTGCCAGCAGTCACCCGACAGGGACCCTGTATGGCTACACCTTC	TRBJ1-2	TRBD1	TRBV25-1	many
CASSVHARASLAYEQYF	TGTGCCAGCAGTGTCCACGCCCGGGCCAGCTTAGCCTACGAGCAGTACTTC	TRBJ2-7	-	TRBV6-1	-
CASSLAERLYNEQFF	TGCGCCAGCAGCTTGGCGGAGCGGTTATACAATGAGCAGTTCTTC	TRBJ2-1	-	TRBV5-1	few
CASSSTVYEQYF	TGTGCCAGCAGTTCTACAGTATACGAGCAGTACTTC	TRBJ2-7	-	TRBV12-3/TRBV12-4	few
CASSQEEGSENTEAFF	TGCGCCAGCAGCCAAGAAGAGGGCTCGGAGAACACTGAAGCTTTCTTT	TRBJ1-1	-	TRBV4-3	many
CAIWEGFNEQFF	TGTGCCATCTGGGAGGGGTTCAATGAGCAGTTCTTC	TRBJ2-1	TRBD2	TRBV10-3	-
CASSRLAGREQYF	TGTGCCAGCAGCAGACTAGCGGGACGCGAGCAGTACTTC	TRBJ2-7	TRBD2	TRBV3-1	few
CSVDGRPKGQFF	TGCAGCGTTGATGGCAGGCCCAAGGGGCAGTTCTTC	TRBJ2-1	-	TRBV29-1	many
CASSQDVGGSREQYF	TGTGCCAGCAGCCAAGATGTAGGGGGCTCGAGGGAGCAGTACTTC	TRBJ2-7	TRBD1	TRBV4-2	few
CASSMGTDLDTQYF	TGTGCCAGCAGCATGGGGACAGATTTAGATACGCAGTATTTT	TRBJ2-3	TRBD1	TRBV11-2	-
CASSWGSGKGDEQFF	TGCGCCAGCAGCTGGGGCTCGGGCAAAGGTGATGAGCAGTTCTTC	TRBJ2-1	-	TRBV5-1	many
CASSFSQGNQPQHF	TGTGCCAGCAGTTTTTCACAGGGGAATCAGCCCCAGCATTTT	TRBJ1-5	TRBD1	TRBV12-3/TRBV12-4	many
CASSFSGSTGELFF	TGTGCCAGCAGTTTCAGCGGGTCCACCGGGGAGCTGTTTTTT	TRBJ2-2	-	TRBV12-3/TRBV12-4	-
CASSLMGDRNTEAFF	TGTGCCAGCAGCTTAATGGGGGACAGGAACACTGAAGCTTTCTTT	TRBJ1-1	TRBD1	TRBV7-3	-
CSVEDTLGGRAAGVEFF	TGCAGCGTTGAAGATACGCTAGGGGGGAGGGCCGCTGGGGTGGAGTTCTTC	TRBJ2-1	-	TRBV29-1	few
CASSQISGYGDTQYF	TGTGCCAGCAGCCAGATTAGCGGGTACGGAGATACGCAGTATTTT	TRBJ2-3	TRBD2	TRBV3-1	many
CATSRGQEAIYNEQFF	TGTGCCACCAGCAGAGGACAGGAGGCTATCTACAATGAGCAGTTCTTC	TRBJ2-1	-	TRBV15	many
CASSPGTGIYNQPQHF	TGTGCCAGCAGTCCCGGGACAGGGATATACAATCAGCCCCAGCATTTT	TRBJ1-5	TRBD1	TRBV7-9	-
CASSAGRANVLTF	TGTGCCAGCTCTGCTGGTCGGGCCAACGTCCTGACTTTC	TRBJ2-6	-	TRBV27	-
CASSKEAGGPETQYF	TGCGCCAGCAGCAAAGAAGCGGGAGGGCCAGAGACCCAGTACTTC	TRBJ2-5	TRBD2	TRBV5-1	few
CASSVKGGVTAGTIYF	TGTGCCAGCAGCGTAAAGGGAGGGGTAACCGCTGGGACCATATATTTT	TRBJ1-3	-	TRBV9	-
CSVEESGQPYNEQFF	TGCAGCGTTGAAGAGTCAGGTCAGCCCTACAATGAGCAGTTCTTC	TRBJ2-1	-	TRBV29-1	many
CSASDTGAEAFF	TGCAGTGCTAGCGATACAGGGGCTGAAGCTTTCTTT	TRBJ1-1	TRBD1	TRBV20-1	few
CASSQDGGTGRNEQFF	TGTGCCAGCAGCCAAGATGGTGGCACGGGACGAAATGAGCAGTTCTTC	TRBJ2-1	-	TRBV4-2	-
CASRQGFGEQYF	TGTGCCAGCCGGCAGGGGTTTGGCGAGCAGTACTTC	TRBJ2-7	-	TRBV28	few